Many counts were recorded for the clone carrying this TCR beta chain. What it binds is not known. The CDR3 runs 17 residues. Germline-derived CDR1 and CDR2 are DFQATT and SNEGSKA (reference sequence). Losses at the gene ends were 0 bases for V and 6 bases for J; bases not matched to a gene: 10. Patients were all untreated before their thyroid surgery. The sample originates from a study of metastatic and nonmetastatic thyroid tumors. General study results and limits: Across blood and tumor, TCR beta diversity in malignant thyroid tumors was reportedly significantly higher than in benign nodules.

TCRdb re-clonotyped the PCR reads through MiXCR. The table shows about 22,000 clones, with 15% to 20% occurring only once. The receptor was isolated from a male donor with papillary thyroid cancer or a benign thyroid nodule (not recorded which). Some clones in this sample may be carry-over from other donors' samples. The chain recombines TRBV20-1 with TRBJ2-2, with 10 positions matching TRBD2. The sequencing sample was made of blood. The CDR3 DNA is TGCAGTGCTAGAGATCAAGGGGCTAGCGGGAGCCCCGGGGAGCTGTTTTTT. This sequence encodes CSARDQGASGSPGELFF.